This T cell receptor beta chain comes out of a study of cytomegalovirus exposure and HLA in healthy donors. Study background: A later analysis reported the 120 or so validation repertoires used the same platform as the 666 first-cohort repertoires. Study-level results: Clusters of TCRs from the first cohort tended to co-occur in the roughly 120 validation repertoires (as a later analysis found).

The donors were in the roughly 130-subject validation cohort, distinct from the 666-subject first cohort. Assay used: immunoSEQ multiplex PCR; TCRdb lists only in-frame clones, some missing. The data show 82,000 or so clones, just under 95% seen once. As regards this clone: Its antigen is not known.

There are 12 residues in the CDR3. The germline V gene has CDR1 SGHDT and CDR2 YYEEEE. Between the trimmed V and J ends, which lost 7 bases and 1 base, there was a span of 6 bases. The sequence derives from a man aged 18-30 years in good health and CMV-seronegative. The sample comprised PBMCs. V gene TRBV5-6 combines with J gene TRBJ1-3; D unclear. The CDR3 loop is CASGGSGNTIYF. CDR3 coding DNA: TGTGCCAGCGGAGGATCTGGAAACACCATATATTTT.